The rows below give T cell receptor beta chains drawn from one sample of a study of T cell responses to AZD1222 COVID-19 vaccine. Sequenced by immunoSEQ multiplex PCR; TCRdb stores in-frame clones only, minus some. The sample consists of more than 85,000 clones, roughly 92% of them appearing once. The source was peripheral blood, collected 28 days after the second AZD1222 dose. The receptors derive from an adult who received the AZD1222 COVID-19 vaccine. Each CDR3 is given with its conserved first and last residue. A D gene is named only where the DNA matches it firmly. Size tells how often a clone was seen (once, few, many) or the class of an expanded clone, and some rows leave it out.

J,D,length,size,V,CDR3,DNA
TRBJ2-2,-,15,-,TRBV10-3,CAISGDTPDTGELFF,TGTGCCATCAGTGGAGACACCCCGGATACCGGGGAGCTGTTTTTT
TRBJ2-7,TRBD1,19,few,TRBV11-3,CASSLYSRFRTGGFYEQYF,TGTGCCAGCAGCTTATATTCCCGATTTCGTACAGGGGGCTTCTACGAGCAGTACTTC
TRBJ2-7,-,16,-,TRBV30,CAWSVGLGDQTYEQYF,TGTGCCTGGAGTGTAGGGCTGGGGGACCAAACCTACGAGCAGTACTTC
TRBJ2-7,TRBD1,15,once,TRBV5-1,CASSAGTGMIYEQYF,TGCGCCAGCAGCGCCGGGACAGGGATGATCTACGAGCAGTACTTC
TRBJ1-2,-,13,-,TRBV12-3/TRBV12-4,CASSNSGGYGYTF,TGTGCCAGCAGCAATTCCGGGGGATATGGCTACACCTTC
TRBJ2-7,-,14,-,TRBV25-1,CASSEVGTSYEQYF,TGTGCCAGCAGCGAGGTAGGGACCTCCTACGAGCAGTACTTC
TRBJ2-5,TRBD1,20,-,TRBV7-9,CASSNIRESPRDRGAETQYF,TGTGCCAGCAGCAACATACGTGAGTCCCCTCGGGACAGGGGTGCGGAGACCCAGTACTTC
TRBJ1-6,TRBD1,16,once,TRBV6-1,CASSGPQGVYNSPLHF,TGTGCCAGCAGTGGACCACAGGGGGTCTATAATTCACCCCTCCACTTT
TRBJ1-2,-,14,-,TRBV7-9,CASSPAGTLYGYTF,TGTGCCAGCAGCCCCGCCGGGACGTTGTATGGCTACACCTTC
TRBJ2-4,-,22,-,TRBV21-1,CASSTERGLKPRTGRDKNIQYF,TGTGCCAGCAGCACCGAAAGGGGTCTAAAGCCGAGGACAGGGAGGGACAAAAACATTCAGTACTTC
TRBJ1-5,-,14,-,TRBV3-1/TRBV3-2,CASSQGLSNQPQHF,TGTGCCAGCAGCCAGGGACTTAGCAATCAGCCCCAGCATTTT
TRBJ2-3,-,17,-,TRBV24-1,CATRPSGATLSTDTQYF,TGTGCCACCCGACCTTCGGGGGCCACCCTTAGCACAGATACGCAGTATTTT
TRBJ1-1,-,15,-,TRBV7-2,CASSSSGSDNTEAFF,TGTGCCAGCAGCTCTAGTGGTTCAGACAACACTGAAGCTTTCTTT
TRBJ2-2,TRBD2,15,-,TRBV9,CASSVVAGNTGELFF,TGTGCCAGCAGCGTAGTAGCGGGGAACACCGGGGAGCTGTTTTTT
TRBJ2-2,TRBD1,12,-,TRBV5-4,CASTGGTGELFF,TGTGCCAGTACAGGGGGGACCGGGGAGCTGTTTTTT
TRBJ2-6,-,19,-,TRBV5-1,CASSPHLRGRGSGANVLTF,TGCGCCAGCAGCCCACACTTACGGGGGCGCGGATCTGGGGCCAACGTCCTGACTTTC
TRBJ2-3,TRBD2,15,-,TRBV2,CASVRAGRLTDTQYF,TGTGCCAGCGTCCGAGCGGGGCGCCTCACAGATACGCAGTATTTT
TRBJ2-7,-,13,-,TRBV29-1,CSVGSRDPYEQYF,TGCAGCGTTGGGTCCAGGGACCCGTACGAGCAGTACTTC
TRBJ1-5,-,12,-,TRBV12-3/TRBV12-4,CASSLYGQPQHF,TGTGCCAGCAGTTTATACGGTCAGCCCCAGCATTTT
TRBJ2-2,-,16,-,TRBV6-1,CASSEAIRGGYGELFF,TGTGCCAGCAGTGAAGCTATCAGGGGAGGGTACGGGGAGCTGTTTTTT
TRBJ2-1,TRBD2,16,-,TRBV6-2/TRBV6-3,CASSSKTSGGYNEQFF,TGTGCCAGCAGTTCGAAGACTAGCGGGGGCTACAATGAGCAGTTCTTC
TRBJ1-1,-,16,once,TRBV18,CASSPPSGGGNTEAFF,TGTGCCAGCTCACCACCCTCGGGGGGGGGAAACACTGAAGCTTTCTTT
TRBJ1-2,-,13,-,TRBV5-6,CASSWGQDYGYTF,TGTGCCAGCAGCTGGGGGCAGGACTATGGCTACACCTTC
TRBJ1-2,-,13,-,TRBV29-1,CSVDSGSHYGYTF,TGCAGCGTTGATTCGGGCAGTCACTATGGCTACACCTTC
TRBJ1-6,-,12,-,TRBV7-9,CASSFNRPPLHF,TGTGCCAGCAGCTTCAATCGCCCACCCCTCCACTTT
TRBJ2-7,-,18,-,TRBV18,CASSPKPLGRYSSYEQYF,TGTGCCAGCTCCCCTAAACCATTGGGACGGTACAGCTCCTACGAGCAGTACTTC
TRBJ2-7,TRBD2,16,-,TRBV4-2,CASSQAGAGGPGEQYF,TGTGCCAGCAGCCAAGCCGGAGCGGGGGGGCCCGGCGAGCAGTACTTC